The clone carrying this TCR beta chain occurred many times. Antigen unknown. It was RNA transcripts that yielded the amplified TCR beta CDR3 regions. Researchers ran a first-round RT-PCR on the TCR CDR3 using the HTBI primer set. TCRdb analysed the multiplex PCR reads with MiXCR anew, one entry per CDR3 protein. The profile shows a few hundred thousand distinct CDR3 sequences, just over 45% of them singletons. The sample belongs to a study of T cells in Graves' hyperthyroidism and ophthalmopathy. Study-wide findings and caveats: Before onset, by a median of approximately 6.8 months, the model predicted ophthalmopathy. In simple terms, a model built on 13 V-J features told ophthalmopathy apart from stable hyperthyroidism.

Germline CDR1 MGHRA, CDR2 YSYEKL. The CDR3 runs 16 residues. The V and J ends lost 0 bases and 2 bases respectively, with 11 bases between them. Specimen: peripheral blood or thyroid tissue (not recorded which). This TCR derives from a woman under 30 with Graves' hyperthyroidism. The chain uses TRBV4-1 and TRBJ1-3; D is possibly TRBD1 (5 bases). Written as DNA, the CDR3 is TGCGCCAGCAGCCAAGATCAGGTGGGGGCTGGAAACACCATATATTTT. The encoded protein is CASSQDQVGAGNTIYF.